A selection of T cell receptor beta chains follows, all from one sample in a study of cytomegalovirus exposure and HLA in healthy donors. The method was immunoSEQ multiplex PCR; TCRdb's version includes in-frame clones alone and lacks a portion of them. This sample has tens of thousands of clones; roughly 85% occur once, and the top ten carry less than 7%. The sample consisted of PBMCs. The origin of the receptors is a woman aged 25 to 39 in good health and CMV-seronegative. Each CDR3 is given with its conserved first and last residue. The D gene is left open where the match is weak.

TRBV6-1	TRBJ2-7	-	TGTGCCAGCAGTGAAATCGAGCGGAGCTCCTACGAGCAGTACTTC	CASSEIERSSYEQYF
TRBV11-1	TRBJ2-7	-	TGTGCCAGCAGCTTAGATCTCGGGATCTACGAGCAGTACTTC	CASSLDLGIYEQYF
TRBV6-5	TRBJ1-3	TRBD1	TGTGCCAGCAGTTACCAACAGGGGGCTCAGGGAAACACCATATATTTT	CASSYQQGAQGNTIYF
TRBV19	TRBJ1-5	TRBD1	TGTGCCAGTAGTACCACCCCGACAGGGTCTTTCTCCAATCAGCCCCAGCATTTT	CASSTTPTGSFSNQPQHF
TRBV7-9	TRBJ2-5	-	TGTGCCAGCAGCTCCTCGGTCCATCCAGGAGAGACCCAGTACTTC	CASSSSVHPGETQYF
TRBV28	TRBJ1-5	-	TGTGCCAGCGCCCGTCTGTCGGTTGGCAATCAGCCCCAGCATTTT	CASARLSVGNQPQHF
TRBV10-2	TRBJ2-7	TRBD1	TGCGCCAGCAGCGACAGGGGACTCACAGGGGACGAGCAGTACTTC	CASSDRGLTGDEQYF
TRBV19	TRBJ2-7	-	TGTGCCAGTAGTACCCGGACGGGAGTCCCCTACGAGCAGTACTTC	CASSTRTGVPYEQYF
TRBV6-6	TRBJ2-1	TRBD2	TGTGCCAGCAGTACTAGCGGGAGTCCCTACAATGAGCAGTTCTTC	CASSTSGSPYNEQFF
TRBV9	TRBJ2-7	TRBD2	TGTGCCAGCAGCGCTAGCGGGAGGTCGTACGAGCAGTACTTC	CASSASGRSYEQYF
TRBV6-5	TRBJ1-3	-	TGTGCCAGCAGTTACTCGAAACAGACCCTTGGAAACACCATATATTTT	CASSYSKQTLGNTIYF
TRBV4-3	TRBJ1-1	-	TGCGCCAGCAGCCAAGATCGATCCAGGGGTCACACTGAAGCTTTCTTT	CASSQDRSRGHTEAFF
TRBV7-2	TRBJ1-5	-	TGTGCCAGCAGCTTCCCCCTACCAGGGGGCAATCAGCCCCAGCATTTT	CASSFPLPGGNQPQHF
TRBV28	TRBJ2-7	TRBD1	TGTGCCAGCATGCTGGGGACAGGGTACAGCTCCTACGAGCAGTACTTC	CASMLGTGYSSYEQYF